This entry lists 28 T cell receptor beta chains sequenced from one sample in a study of cytomegalovirus exposure and HLA in healthy donors. PCR involved 60 Vbeta and 13 Jbeta primers. The table came from immunoSEQ multiplex PCR; TCRdb's copy has only in-frame clones and leaves some out. The repertoire holds about 160,000 clones, about 80% seen once, with more than 0.75% in the top ten. Sequenced: PBMCs. The receptors derive from a woman aged 50 to 60 in good health and CMV-seropositive.

This clone appeared a few times. The chain has TRBV7-2 and TRBJ2-3, with 8 bases matching TRBD2. CDR3 length: 15 residues. Per germline, CDR1 SGHTA and CDR2 FQGNSA. Germline trimming cut 1 base from V and 3 bases from J; bases unmatched to any gene: 3. The CDR3: CASSLVAGPTDTQYF. The DNA for the CDR3 is TGTGCCAGCAGCTTAGTAGCGGGGCCGACAGATACGCAGTATTTT.

This sequence joins TRBV19 and TRBJ2-5, with D uncertain. V gave up 3 bases and J gave up 1 base, with 9 bases separating them. The CDR3 is 14 amino acids. Germline-derived CDR1 and CDR2 are LNHDA and SQIVND (reference sequence). This CDR3 is CASSIGAIQETQYF. CDR3 nucleotides: TGTGCCAGTAGTATTGGAGCCATCCAAGAGACCCAGTACTTC.

The V call is TRBV29-1, the J call TRBJ1-4, with 7 nucleotides matching TRBD1. CDR1 and CDR2 (germline): SQVTM, ANQGSEA. This CDR3 is built from 16 residues. The ends lost 4 bases at V and 8 bases at J; junction bases unmatched: 16. The CDR3 DNA is TGCAGCGTTGGGATTCGGGACAGCCCTCGTCAGGAAAAACTGTTTTTT. This sequence encodes CSVGIRDSPRQEKLFF.

The chain is built from TRBV5-4 and TRBJ2-1; 8 bases are a match to TRBD2. CDR1 SGHNT and CDR2 YYREEE come from the germline V gene (reference sequence). The CDR3 sequence is 15 residues long. With 4 bases clipped from V and 7 bases from J, the junction kept 10 bases outside the gene matches. The CDR3 DNA reads as TGTGCCAGCAGCGCGAACGGGGGGGCTCGGAATGAGCAGTTCTTC. It is translated as CASSANGGARNEQFF.

The chain is built from TRBV10-1 and TRBJ2-3; D remains unclear. Trimming cost V 4 bases and J 4 bases, with 12 bases left between them. The germline gives CDR1 WNHNN, CDR2 SYGVQD (reference sequence). The CDR3 has 14 residues. This CDR3 is CASSGVENPDTQYF. The CDR3, as DNA: TGCGCCAGCAGTGGAGTTGAGAATCCAGATACGCAGTATTTT.

The chain is built from TRBV9 and TRBJ1-1; 8 nucleotides align to TRBD1. Trimming removed 4 bases from V and 4 bases from J; junction bases left unmatched: 6. CDR1 and CDR2 from the germline V gene are SGDLS and YYNGEE. The CDR3 totals 14 residues. CDR3 nucleotide sequence: TGTGCCAGCAGCTCCGGACAGGGAGCCACTGAAGCTTTCTTT. It translates to CASSSGQGATEAFF. Together with reference TRBV9 and TRBJ1-1, the CDR3 gives the full variable domain: DSGVTQTPKHLITATGQRVTLRCSPRSGDLSVYWYQQSLDQGLQFLIQYYNGEERAKGNILERFSAQQFPDLHSELNLSSLELGDSALYFCASSSGQGATEAFFGQGTRLTVV.

The gene calls are TRBV13 and TRBJ2-7; D call uncertain. V lost 0 bases to trimming and J lost 6 bases, with 9 bases between them. This CDR3 spans 13 amino acids. Germline-derived CDR1 and CDR2 are PRHDT and FYEKMQ (reference sequence). In DNA, the CDR3 is TGTGCCAGCAGCTTAGGCCAGACACGCGAGCAGTACTTC. Its translation: CASSLGQTREQYF.

The V gene is TRBV28, the J gene TRBJ1-2; tentatively, D is TRBD1 (6 bases). V lost 5 bases, J lost 7 bases, and 17 bases lay in between. Germline V gene data show CDR1 as MDHEN and CDR2 as SYDVKM. The CDR3 extends over 14 amino acids. This chain's CDR3 is CASSPSRTVGGYTF. The CDR3 DNA reads TGTGCCAGCAGTCCCTCACGGACAGTAGGTGGCTACACCTTC.

The chain uses TRBV10-3 and TRBJ2-3; 7 bases match TRBD1. The junction had 5 bases not matched to a gene; V was cut back by 6 bases and J by 5 bases. Germline CDR1 and CDR2: ENHRY and SYGVKD. This CDR3 has 13 residues. The chain's CDR3 is CAIRLTGEDTQYF. DNA of the CDR3: TGTGCCATCAGATTAACAGGGGAAGATACGCAGTATTTT.

This chain joins TRBV19 and TRBJ2-7, with 9 bases matching TRBD1. The CDR3 runs to 14 residues. The V and J ends lost 5 bases and 6 bases, in that order; junction bases with no gene match: 8. The germline V gene has CDR1 LNHDA and CDR2 SQIVND (reference sequence). The CDR3 bases are TGTGCCAGTAGTCCGGACAGGGGCCCTTTCGAGCAGTACTTC. Translated, it gives CASSPDRGPFEQYF. The whole variable domain, remainder taken from reference TRBV19 and TRBJ2-7, is DGGITQSPKYLFRKEGQNVTLSCEQNLNHDAMYWYRQDPGQGLRLIYYSQIVNDFQKGDIAEGYSVSREKKESFPLTVTSAQKNPTAFYLCASSPDRGPFEQYFGPGTRLTVT.

This sequence joins TRBV6-1 and TRBJ2-2, with no clear D. CDR3 length: 15 residues. The ends were cut back, 6 bases at V and 0 bases at J, with 11 bases in the middle. In germline, CDR1 is MNHNS, CDR2 SASEGT. The DNA of the CDR3 is TGTGCCAGCAGCCCGGGTTCAGCGAACACCGGGGAGCTGTTTTTT. Protein sequence: CASSPGSANTGELFF.

V usage is TRBV7-2 and J usage is TRBJ2-3; D perhaps matches TRBD2 (7 bases). CDR3 length: 15 residues. CDR1 and CDR2 from the germline V gene are SGHTA and FQGNSA. The V gene lost 2 bases and the J gene lost 2 bases, with 11 bases spanning the gap. The DNA for the CDR3 is TGTGCCAGCAGCTTATGGGCGGGGGCCACAGATACGCAGTATTTT. This encodes CASSLWAGATDTQYF.

The chain combines TRBV7-8 with TRBJ2-2; D unclear. Trimming removed 5 bases at V and 2 bases at J, with 15 bases between. The CDR3 contains 16 residues. Germline lookup yields CDR1 SGHVS and CDR2 FQNEAQ. The CDR3 nucleotides are TGTGCCAGCAGCCGCGGCACTCTAATCAACACCGGGGAGCTGTTTTTT. Its translation: CASSRGTLINTGELFF.

This rearrangement joins TRBV20-1 to TRBJ2-1, with D perhaps matching TRBD1 (5 bases). The V end lost 5 bases, the J end lost 6 bases, and 8 bases lay between the germline ends. The CDR3 length is 11 residues. The germline V gene encodes CDR1 DFQATT and CDR2 SNEGSKA (reference sequence). The CDR3 loop reads CSALRGNEQFF. The CDR3 region has the DNA TGCAGTGCTCTTAGGGGCAATGAGCAGTTCTTC.

The count of this clone is one. The CDR3 nucleotides are TGTGCCAGCAGCTTCGTCCGGGTCGATACGCAGTATTTT. Amino acid sequence: CASSFVRVDTQYF. J is TRBJ2-3 and V is TRBV7-2, with D hard to call. The CDR3 sequence is 13 residues long. Germline loops: CDR1 SGHTA, CDR2 FQGNSA. V lost 3 bases and J 6 bases, leaving 10 bases between the germline ends.

The rearrangement joins TRBV9 to TRBJ1-3, with a weak D call TRBD1 (6 bases). Germline-derived CDR1 and CDR2 are SGDLS and YYNGEE. Trimming removed 0 bases from V and 0 bases from J, with 10 bases in between. The CDR3 contains 16 residues. The CDR3 DNA follows: TGTGCCAGCAGCGTAGAGGTGACAGGCTCTGGAAACACCATATATTTT. Amino acid sequence: CASSVEVTGSGNTIYF.

This sequence joins TRBV5-4 and TRBJ2-7, with D possibly matching TRBD2 (6 bases). V was cut by 1 base and J by 3 bases, with 14 bases left in between. There are 15 residues in the CDR3. Germline V gene data show CDR1 as SGHNT and CDR2 as YYREEE (reference sequence). The CDR3 spells CASSLWQGGYYEQYF. CDR3 coding DNA: TGTGCCAGCAGCTTGTGGCAGGGAGGTTACTACGAGCAGTACTTC.

The chain carries TRBV30 and TRBJ1-2; no definite D call. The CDR3 totals 13 residues. CDR1 is GTSNPN, CDR2 SVGIG, per germline (reference sequence). Trimming removed 5 bases from V and 5 bases from J, with 15 bases in between. DNA of the CDR3: TGTGCCTGGGGGGAAGGAGGGTGGTATGGCTACACCTTC. Translated: CAWGEGGWYGYTF.

CDR3 bases: TGTGCCAGCAGCGCCCAAATGACGACTAGCGGGGCAGATACGCAGTATTTT. This gives the protein CASSAQMTTSGADTQYF. The chain has TRBV9 and TRBJ2-3, with 11 bases aligning to TRBD2. The CDR3 is made up of 17 amino acids. Unmatched junction bases numbered 10, after V lost 3 bases and J lost 4 bases. In germline, CDR1 is SGDLS, CDR2 YYNGEE.

CDR3 coding DNA: TGTGCCAGCAGCCTCTTTAGGGGGGGCGGCTATGGCTACACCTTC. Its translation: CASSLFRGGGYGYTF. The chain couples TRBV6-1 to TRBJ1-2, with D maybe TRBD1 (6 bases). Germline V gene data show CDR1 as MNHNS and CDR2 as SASEGT. The V end lost 6 bases, the J end lost 4 bases, and 18 bases lay between the germline ends. The CDR3 is made up of 15 amino acids.

The chain recombines TRBV10-2 with TRBJ1-5, with D uncertain. The CDR3 spans 12 residues. CDR1 and CDR2 (germline): WSHSY, SAAADI. V lost 6 bases and J 3 bases, leaving 6 bases between the germline ends. The CDR3, as DNA: TGCGCCAGCAGGGGAGACAATCAGCCCCAGCATTTT. Translated: CASRGDNQPQHF.

The chain carries TRBV9 and TRBJ2-2, with 8 bases fitting TRBD1. Unmatched junction bases numbered 4, after V lost 8 bases and J lost 1 base. Germline V gene lookup returns CDR1 SGDLS and CDR2 YYNGEE. This CDR3 spans 14 amino acids. CDR3 DNA sequence: TGTGCCAGTAAGGGACAGGTGAACACCGGGGAGCTGTTTTTT. Translating gives CASKGQVNTGELFF.

The table lists this clone with a few counts. This specimen includes other DNA sequences encoding the same CDR3. The V gene is TRBV7-2, the J gene TRBJ1-5, with 7 nucleotides matching TRBD1. The V and J ends lost 1 base and 0 bases, in that order; junction bases with no gene match: 9. There are 18 residues in the CDR3. Germline CDR1 SGHTA, CDR2 FQGNSA. CDR3 region: CASSLVPRGMNSNQPQHF. The CDR3 DNA sequence: TGTGCCAGCAGCTTAGTCCCCAGGGGGATGAATAGCAATCAGCCCCAGCATTTT.

The chain links TRBV19 to TRBJ2-4, with a weak D call TRBD1 (9 bases). Germline V gene lookup returns CDR1 LNHDA and CDR2 SQIVND (reference sequence). The CDR3 runs to 15 residues. Trimming left V 2 bases short and J 6 bases short, with 14 bases between. CDR3 sequence (DNA): TGTGCCAGTAGTATACGGGAGGGACAGGGAAACATTCAGTACTTC. Translating gives CASSIREGQGNIQYF.

The chain links TRBV29-1 to TRBJ1-2; D is unresolved. This CDR3 region has 12 residues. Germline assignment: CDR1 SQVTM and CDR2 ANQGSEA. V was shortened by 6 bases and J by 0 bases, with 8 bases between the two germline ends. CDR3 sequence: CSVRHSNYGYTF. CDR3 in DNA: TGCAGCGTGAGACACTCTAACTATGGCTACACCTTC.

The count of this clone is one. The chain links TRBV6-4 to TRBJ2-5; 11 bases are shared with TRBD2. The V and J ends lost 7 bases and 2 bases, in that order; junction bases with no gene match: 15. From germline, CDR1 is MRHNA and CDR2 SNTAGT. The CDR3 is 18 amino acids. The CDR3 DNA reads TGTGCCAGCACCGAGAGTCTAGCGGGAGGTCAGGCTCAAGAGACCCAGTACTTC. This encodes CASTESLAGGQAQETQYF.

This chain joins TRBV7-2 and TRBJ1-6; TRBD1 is a possible D gene (6 bases). Germline V gene data show CDR1 as SGHTA and CDR2 as FQGNSA. The V gene lost 1 base and the J gene lost 10 bases, with 17 bases spanning the gap. The CDR3 covers 16 residues. The CDR3 nucleotides read TGTGCCAGCAGCTTAGGTATGGCCAGGGGAGTCTCACCCCTCCACTTT. Translating gives CASSLGMARGVSPLHF.

CDR3 sequence: CAWSVYGNEQFF. CDR3 nucleotide sequence: TGTGCCTGGAGTGTATACGGTAATGAGCAGTTCTTC. V gene TRBV30 combines with J gene TRBJ2-1; no reliable D call. Germline CDR1 reads GTSNPN; CDR2 reads SVGIG (reference sequence). This CDR3 comprises 12 residues. V lost 0 bases, J lost 7 bases, and 7 bases lay in between.